The 15 T cell receptor beta chains reported below all come from one sample, sequenced in a study of CD8+CD57+ T cells in acquired aplastic anemia. All sequencing subjects had displayed CD8+CD57+ cell expansion on flow cytometry. The template used for profiling TCR beta VDJ and CDR3 was genomic DNA. Each CDR3 protein gets one entry after TCRdb re-called the reads with MiXCR. The table has 80,000 to 100,000 distinct CDR3 sequences, 65% to 70% seen once. Sequencing was done on a sample of sorted CD4+, CD8+, or CD8+CD57+ T cells (not recorded which) from PBMCs. The receptors come from a human donor with aplastic anemia.

This clonotype came up a few times. The chain couples TRBV7-9 to TRBJ1-1; no definite D call. The germline V gene encodes CDR1 SEHNR and CDR2 FQNEAQ (reference sequence). This CDR3 is 13 amino acids long. V was cut by 1 base and J by 3 bases, with 6 bases left in between. Written as DNA, the CDR3 is TGTGCCAGCAGCTTAGTCCGGGACACTGAAGCTTTCTTT. Residues: CASSLVRDTEAFF.

This rearrangement joins TRBV24-1 to TRBJ2-3, with 9 positions matching TRBD2. Germline V gives CDR1 KGHDR, CDR2 SFDVKD. The CDR3 consists of 16 residues. V lost 6 bases to trimming and J lost 3 bases; unmatched junction nucleotides: 9. CDR3 coding DNA: TGTGCCACCAGTAGTTCTAGCGGGATGGGAACAGATACGCAGTATTTT. Its protein product is CATSSSSGMGTDTQYF.

This chain uses TRBV20-1 with TRBJ2-7; unclear D gene. The CDR3 has 13 residues. Per the germline V gene, CDR1 is DFQATT and CDR2 is SNEGSKA (reference sequence). With 0 bases removed from V and 0 bases from J, the gap between germline ends came to 6 bases. DNA for the CDR3: TGCAGTGCTAGAGACGACACCTCCTACGAGCAGTACTTC. This gives the protein CSARDDTSYEQYF.

V is TRBV24-1 and J is TRBJ1-1; D ambiguous. Germline V gene sequence: CDR1 KGHDR, CDR2 SFDVKD. The CDR3 is 13 amino acids. V lost 5 bases, J lost 4 bases, and 10 bases lay in between. The chain's CDR3 is CATSASDSTEAFF. In DNA form, the CDR3 reads TGTGCCACCAGTGCGTCCGACTCCACTGAAGCTTTCTTT.

V is TRBV19 and J is TRBJ2-7, with no clear D. V shed 3 bases and J shed 2 bases, with 14 bases lying between them. The V gene's germline CDR1 is LNHDA and CDR2 SQIVND (reference sequence). This CDR3 is built from 15 residues. For the CDR3, the DNA is TGTGCCAGTAGTATCTGGGGAACTGAAACCTACGAGCAGTACTTC. This translates into CASSIWGTETYEQYF.

With regard to this clonotype: The junction does not match germline at one end; this may be a read error. The chain links TRBV29-1 to TRBJ1-2; D unresolved. CDR1 and CDR2 from the germline V gene are SQVTM and ANQGSEA. CDR3 length: 10 amino acids. This chain's CDR3 is CSVSGEGCTF. Here the CDR3 DNA reads TGCAGCGTGAGTGGGGAAGGCTGCACCTTC.

The rearrangement uses TRBV9 and TRBJ1-2, with D perhaps matching TRBD1 (5 bases). Germline CDR1 reads SGDLS; CDR2 reads YYNGEE. There are 12 residues in the CDR3. Trimming cost V 4 bases and J 7 bases, with 11 bases left between them. CDR3 protein: CASSPIGAGYTF. The CDR3 DNA follows: TGTGCCAGCAGCCCAATAGGGGCTGGCTACACCTTC. Complete variable domain (other parts from reference TRBV9 and TRBJ1-2): DSGVTQTPKHLITATGQRVTLRCSPRSGDLSVYWYQQSLDQGLQFLIQYYNGEERAKGNILERFSAQQFPDLHSELNLSSLELGDSALYFCASSPIGAGYTFGSGTRLTVV.

The chain recombines TRBV6-1 with TRBJ2-7; D is ambiguous. Per the germline V gene, CDR1 is MNHNS and CDR2 is SASEGT. This CDR3 has 13 amino acids. The V end lost 6 bases, the J end lost 4 bases, and 13 bases lay between the germline ends. CDR3 in amino acids: CASSRIQAYEQYF. The CDR3 DNA is TGTGCCAGCAGCCGGATCCAGGCTTACGAGCAGTACTTC.

J is TRBJ1-5 and V is TRBV24-1; no definite D call. The germline V and J ends were trimmed by 7 bases and 5 bases, with 8 bases remaining between them. CDR3 size: 12 residues. The germline V gene encodes CDR1 KGHDR and CDR2 SFDVKD. As DNA, the CDR3 is TGTGCCACCAGACAGTCTGATCAGCCCCAGCATTTT. It translates to CATRQSDQPQHF.

This chain uses TRBV15 with TRBJ2-6, with 7 bases lining up with TRBD1. Trimming removed 3 bases from V and 4 bases from J; junction bases left unmatched: 6. This CDR3 is built from 16 residues. Germline CDR1 and CDR2: LNHNV and YYDKDF (reference sequence). The CDR3 here is CATSRDRWGGANVLTF. The CDR3, as DNA: TGTGCCACCAGCAGGGACAGGTGGGGCGGGGCCAACGTCCTGACTTTC.

This clonotype was seen more than once but under ten times. The chain couples TRBV10-1 to TRBJ1-1, with TRBD1 identical over 7 bases. V shed 2 bases, J shed 5 bases, and the junction held 11 bases outside the gene matches. The CDR3 spans 16 residues. CDR1 and CDR2 from the germline V gene are WNHNN and SYGVQD (reference sequence). The CDR3 reads CASSEDRVKWRTEAFF. The CDR3 DNA reads TGCGCCAGCAGTGAGGACAGGGTCAAGTGGAGGACTGAAGCTTTCTTT.

The CDR3 DNA is TGTGCCATCAGTTACAGGGGTACCGGACACGAGCAGTACTTC. It codes for CAISYRGTGHEQYF. J is TRBJ2-7 and V is TRBV10-3, with 7 bases fitting TRBD1. J lost 5 bases, V lost 5 bases, and 9 bases had no gene match. CDR3 length: 14 residues. The germline V gene has CDR1 ENHRY and CDR2 SYGVKD.

CDR3 residues: CSARDRGGPIDTQYF. Here the CDR3 DNA reads TGCAGTGCTAGGGACCGGGGAGGGCCGATAGATACGCAGTATTTT. This rearrangement joins TRBV20-1 to TRBJ2-3, with 7 nucleotides matching TRBD2. Germline assignment: CDR1 DFQATT and CDR2 SNEGSKA (reference sequence). J was trimmed by 5 bases and V by 3 bases; bases with no gene match: 11. This CDR3 has 15 amino acids.

The chain joins TRBV20-1 to TRBJ2-7, with unresolved D. The CDR3 runs 10 residues. The germline V gene encodes CDR1 DFQATT and CDR2 SNEGSKA (reference sequence). V gave up 8 bases and J gave up 2 bases, with 7 bases separating them. As DNA, the CDR3 is TGCAGTATCTCTCCCTACGAGCAGTACTTC. Its translation is CSISPYEQYF.

The chain carries TRBV12-3 or TRBV12-4 and TRBJ1-5, with D possibly being TRBD1 (6 bases). The length of the CDR3 is 15 residues. V was clipped by 6 bases and J by 0 bases, with 12 bases between them. CDR3 in amino acids: CASSRTEHSNQPQHF. The CDR3 DNA follows: TGTGCCAGCAGCCGGACAGAACATAGCAATCAGCCCCAGCATTTT.